This entry features one T cell receptor beta chain sequence. The data originate from a study of blood T cells in healthy people across ages. Together with a sample-barcoded 5' primer, a J-beta primer mix was included in a second PCR lasting about 7 to 11 cycles. Each CDR3 protein gets one entry after TCRdb re-called the 5' RACE reads with MiXCR. Of over a million distinct CDR3 sequences in the sample, 45% to 70% were seen once. V was pared by 3 bases and J by 1 base, with 9 bases between. This CDR3 has 14 amino acids. The sample was blood. This chain joins TRBV12-3 or TRBV12-4 and TRBJ1-1; D call uncertain. This TCR derives from a man aged 18 to 29 in good health. CDR3 sequence: CASSFTTRNTEAFF. Here the CDR3 DNA reads TGTGCCAGCAGTTTTACTACCCGGAACACTGAAGCTTTCTTT.